These T cell receptor beta chains were read from a single sample in a study of control samples from healthy donors and cancer patients. Sequencing was performed with immunoSEQ multiplex PCR; in TCRdb, only in-frame clones are kept and a portion is missing. The sample consists of 150,000 or so clones, 92% of them appearing once. Specimen: blood. Receptor source: a woman aged 25 to 39 in good health. The CDR3 runs from the conserved cysteine through the conserved F or W. Fields, in order: V gene, J gene, D gene, clone size, CDR3 protein, CDR3 DNA. The D gene is left open where the match is weak. For some rows the clone size is stated as once, few or many, or as a class when expanded; others skip it.

TRBV5-1,TRBJ2-1,TRBD2,.,CASSPGLASSYNEQFF,TGCGCCAGCAGCCCCGGACTAGCGAGCTCCTACAATGAGCAGTTCTTC
TRBV24-1,TRBJ1-2,TRBD1,.,CATSEFRGRGYGYTF,TGTGCCACCAGTGAGTTCAGGGGGCGCGGCTATGGCTACACCTTC
TRBV10-2,TRBJ2-1,.,.,CASSLPGGGNEQFF,TGCGCCAGCAGTCTCCCCGGTGGAGGAAATGAGCAGTTCTTC
TRBV20-1,TRBJ2-1,.,few,CSASGADRGDYNEQFF,TGCAGTGCCAGTGGAGCGGATAGGGGGGACTACAATGAGCAGTTCTTC
TRBV5-1,TRBJ1-1,.,once,CASSWAAGTLNTEAFF,TGCGCCAGCAGCTGGGCCGCCGGGACACTGAACACTGAAGCTTTCTTT
TRBV11-3,TRBJ2-1,TRBD2,.,CASSLGRLANEQFF,TGTGCCAGCAGCTTAGGTAGACTAGCAAATGAGCAGTTCTTC
TRBV7-2,TRBJ2-7,TRBD1,.,CASSLAGTGNHEQYF,TGTGCCAGCAGCTTAGCGGGGACAGGGAACCACGAGCAGTACTTC
TRBV28,TRBJ2-7,.,few,CASSLGAVLSYEQYF,TGTGCCAGCAGCCTCGGGGCAGTCCTCTCCTACGAGCAGTACTTC
TRBV24-1,TRBJ2-4,.,.,CATSDPGQGDHIQYF,TGTGCCACCAGTGACCCAGGGCAGGGTGATCACATTCAGTACTTC
TRBV7-9,TRBJ1-1,.,.,CASPRDTEAFF,TGTGCCAGCCCCCGGGACACTGAAGCTTTCTTT
TRBV14,TRBJ2-1,.,once,CASSQVGLYDEQFF,TGTGCCAGCAGCCAAGTGGGCCTTTACGATGAGCAGTTCTTC
TRBV27,TRBJ2-7,TRBD2,once,CASSLSESSGLAGGGYEQYF,TGTGCCAGCAGTTTATCTGAAAGCTCGGGACTAGCGGGAGGGGGGTACGAGCAGTACTTC
TRBV4-1,TRBJ2-6,.,.,CASSQESLSGANVLTF,TGCGCCAGCAGCCAAGAGTCCCTCTCTGGGGCCAACGTCCTGACTTTC
TRBV6-5,TRBJ1-5,.,.,CAVRDNQPQHF,TGTGCCGTCCGGGACAATCAGCCCCAGCATTTT
TRBV6-5,TRBJ2-1,.,.,CASSPGGSYNEQFF,TGTGCCAGCAGCCCGGGGGGCAGCTACAATGAGCAGTTCTTC
TRBV6-4,TRBJ1-5,.,.,CASSDSGGSNQPQHF,TGTGCCAGCAGTGACTCGGGGGGTAGCAATCAGCCCCAGCATTTT
TRBV5-4,TRBJ2-7,.,.,CASSLKQGLGEQYF,TGTGCCAGCAGCTTGAAGCAGGGTTTGGGCGAGCAGTACTTC
TRBV4-1,TRBJ2-1,.,.,CASSQVANEQFF,TGCGCCAGCAGCCAAGTAGCAAATGAGCAGTTCTTC
TRBV6-5,TRBJ1-1,.,.,CASSPDRRSGTEAFF,TGTGCCAGCAGTCCAGACCGTAGGAGTGGCACTGAAGCTTTCTTT
TRBV19,TRBJ2-7,.,few,CASSPGPVASYEQYF,TGTGCCAGTTCCCCCGGGCCTGTAGCCTCCTACGAGCAGTACTTC
TRBV6-5,TRBJ1-3,.,.,CASGRNTIYF,TGTGCCAGCGGAAGAAACACCATATATTTT
TRBV6-5,TRBJ1-5,.,.,CASSYGSSQPQHF,TGTGCCAGCAGTTACGGGAGCTCTCAGCCCCAGCATTTT
TRBV2,TRBJ2-6,.,.,CATRLGSSGANVLTF,TGTGCCACCCGACTGGGGTCCTCTGGGGCCAACGTCCTGACTTTC
TRBV18,TRBJ1-1,TRBD1,.,CASSPKAGGNTEAFF,TGTGCCAGCTCACCAAAGGCAGGGGGTAACACTGAAGCTTTCTTT
TRBV4-2,TRBJ1-1,.,.,CASSQELRQLNTEAFF,TGTGCCAGCAGCCAAGAGTTGAGGCAACTGAACACTGAAGCTTTCTTT
TRBV9,TRBJ2-7,TRBD2,.,CASSVGASGSSYEQYF,TGTGCCAGCAGCGTAGGAGCTAGCGGGAGCTCCTACGAGCAGTACTTC
TRBV5-4,TRBJ2-7,TRBD2,.,CASSLSGRAHEQYF,TGTGCCAGCAGCTTAAGCGGGAGGGCCCACGAGCAGTACTTC
TRBV15,TRBJ2-1,.,.,CATSRDSQVTNEQFF,TGTGCCACCAGCAGAGATTCTCAGGTAACGAATGAGCAGTTCTTC
TRBV28,TRBJ1-1,TRBD1,.,CASRRTGSTEAFF,TGTGCCAGCAGGAGGACAGGGTCCACTGAAGCTTTCTTT
TRBV28,TRBJ1-1,.,.,CASSLLGPQGTEAFF,TGTGCCAGCAGTTTATTAGGTCCCCAGGGGACTGAAGCTTTCTTT
TRBV7-2,TRBJ2-6,TRBD1,once,CASELRGFGANVLTF,TGTGCCAGCGAGCTCAGGGGGTTCGGGGCCAACGTCCTGACTTTC
TRBV4-2,TRBJ2-1,TRBD2,.,CASSQTGAGEYNEQFF,TGTGCCAGCAGCCAGACGGGAGCGGGAGAGTACAATGAGCAGTTCTTC
TRBV2,TRBJ1-1,TRBD1,.,CASRPRDRGPTTEAFF,TGTGCCAGCAGACCCCGGGACAGGGGGCCAACGACTGAAGCTTTCTTT
TRBV5-4,TRBJ2-7,TRBD2,.,CASSWRTSGLYYEQYF,TGTGCCAGCAGCTGGCGGACTAGCGGGCTTTACTACGAGCAGTACTTC
TRBV5-6,TRBJ2-5,.,.,CASSLGRAETQYF,TGTGCCAGCAGCTTGGGGCGAGCAGAGACCCAGTACTTC
TRBV24-1,TRBJ2-1,.,.,CATSDSGQADYNEQFF,TGTGCCACCAGTGATTCAGGGCAGGCAGACTACAATGAGCAGTTCTTC
TRBV6-4,TRBJ2-1,TRBD2,many,CASSELAGTYNEQFF,TGTGCCAGCAGTGAACTAGCGGGGACATACAATGAGCAGTTCTTC
TRBV15,TRBJ2-7,TRBD2,.,CATSPWTSEMLEQYF,TGTGCCACCAGCCCTTGGACTAGCGAGATGCTCGAGCAGTACTTC
TRBV6-6,TRBJ1-2,.,.,CASSYIGTYGYTF,TGTGCCAGCAGTTACATAGGGACCTATGGCTACACCTTC
TRBV13,TRBJ1-3,.,.,CASSLGGSGNTIYF,TGTGCCAGCAGCTTAGGGGGCTCTGGAAACACCATATATTTT
TRBV28,TRBJ1-1,.,.,CASSAITPLLRGGNTEAFF,TGTGCCAGCAGTGCTATTACCCCACTTCTCAGGGGTGGGAACACTGAAGCTTTCTTT
TRBV9,TRBJ2-1,.,.,CASSVADTRSRGEQFF,TGTGCCAGCAGCGTAGCCGATACTAGATCGAGAGGTGAGCAGTTCTTC
TRBV30,TRBJ2-1,.,.,CAWSVGLEGYNEQFF,TGTGCCTGGAGTGTGGGGCTAGAGGGCTACAATGAGCAGTTCTTC
TRBV28,TRBJ1-1,.,.,CASRGGRGEAFF,TGTGCCAGCAGGGGGGGCCGGGGTGAAGCTTTCTTT
TRBV4-3,TRBJ2-3,TRBD2,.,CASSQDLAGRSTDTQYF,TGCGCCAGCAGCCAAGATCTAGCGGGGCGTAGCACAGATACGCAGTATTTT
TRBV28,TRBJ2-4,.,.,CASSSIGYIQYF,TGTGCCAGCAGTTCCATCGGGTACATTCAGTACTTC
TRBV14,TRBJ1-1,TRBD1,.,CASSHRTGKMNTEAFF,TGTGCCAGCAGCCACAGGACAGGCAAGATGAACACTGAAGCTTTCTTT
TRBV7-6,TRBJ2-3,TRBD2,.,CASSSSGGLLAGATDTQYF,TGTGCCAGCAGCTCTAGTGGGGGACTACTAGCGGGGGCCACAGATACGCAGTATTTT
TRBV30,TRBJ2-5,TRBD1,.,CAWRRQGETQYF,TGTGCCTGGAGACGACAGGGGGAGACCCAGTACTTC